This T cell receptor beta chain was sequenced in a study of T cells in Graves' hyperthyroidism and ophthalmopathy. Findings and caveats of the study: Most thyroid clonotypes expanded above 0.001 were also detected in blood.

The source material, RNA transcripts, was used to amplify TCR beta CDR3 regions. An initial round of RT-PCR targeting the TCR CDR3 relied on the HTBI primer set. TCRdb used MiXCR to reprocess the multiplex PCR reads, holding one entry per CDR3 protein. The top ten hold around 54% of the sample, which has 490,000 or so distinct CDR3 sequences, 22% seen once. Remarks on this clonotype: Its target is unknown.

Diagnoses were made from clinical symptoms, serum measures (thyroxine and TRAb), thyroid ultrasound and orbital computed tomography. V lost 2 bases, J lost 6 bases, and 16 bases lay in between. The CDR3 sequence is 15 residues long. Germline loops: CDR1 SEHNR, CDR2 FQNEAQ (reference sequence). This chain links TRBV7-9 with TRBJ1-2, with TRBD1 as a possible D gene (6 bases). This receptor was obtained from a woman aged 70 to 79 with Graves' ophthalmopathy. The sequencing input was blood. DNA of the CDR3: TGTGCCAGCAGCTTATGGGCAGGGAAGGGGGATGGCTACACCTTC. Translation gives CASSLWAGKGDGYTF.